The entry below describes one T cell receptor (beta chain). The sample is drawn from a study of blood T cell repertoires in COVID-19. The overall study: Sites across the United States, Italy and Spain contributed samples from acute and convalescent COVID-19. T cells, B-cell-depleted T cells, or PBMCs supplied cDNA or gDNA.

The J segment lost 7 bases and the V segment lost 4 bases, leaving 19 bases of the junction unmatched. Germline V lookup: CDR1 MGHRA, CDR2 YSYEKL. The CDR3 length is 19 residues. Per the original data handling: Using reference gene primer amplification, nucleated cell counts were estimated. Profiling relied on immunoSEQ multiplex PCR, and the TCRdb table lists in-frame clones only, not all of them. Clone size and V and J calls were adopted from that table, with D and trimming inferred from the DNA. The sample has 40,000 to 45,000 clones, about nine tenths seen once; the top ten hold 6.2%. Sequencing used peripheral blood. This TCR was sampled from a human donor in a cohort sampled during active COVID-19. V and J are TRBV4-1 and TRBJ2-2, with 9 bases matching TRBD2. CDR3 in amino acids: CASSLRHSIRGREDGELFF. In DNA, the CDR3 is TGCGCCAGCAGCCTCAGACATTCTATTCGCGGGAGGGAGGACGGGGAGCTGTTTTTT.